This T cell receptor beta chain was identified in a study of Graves' ophthalmopathy and Graves' hyperthyroidism. Points from the study as a whole: The model achieved approximately 71% sensitivity and roughly 72% specificity for ophthalmopathy progression.

This clonotype has a count of ten or more. Its antigen is undetermined. The J segment lost 5 bases and the V segment lost 5 bases, leaving 11 bases of the junction unmatched. Germline V gives CDR1 MNHEY, CDR2 SVGEGT. This CDR3 comprises 15 residues. RNA transcripts were the source from which TCR beta CDR3 regions were amplified. In the first round, RT-PCR was carried out with HTBI primers, and a multiplex PCR formed the second round. TCRdb passed the multiplex PCR reads through MiXCR, listing each CDR3 protein once. Among under 350,000 distinct CDR3 sequences, under 20% were seen once, and the ten largest hold roughly an eighth.

The source of this sequence is an adult man with Graves' ophthalmopathy. The specimen sequenced was peripheral blood. J is TRBJ2-5 and V is TRBV6-2 or TRBV6-3, with 7 nucleotides matching TRBD2. The CDR3 sequence is CASSQFAGVGETQYF. The CDR3, as DNA: TGTGCCAGCAGTCAATTTGCGGGAGTTGGGGAGACCCAGTACTTC.